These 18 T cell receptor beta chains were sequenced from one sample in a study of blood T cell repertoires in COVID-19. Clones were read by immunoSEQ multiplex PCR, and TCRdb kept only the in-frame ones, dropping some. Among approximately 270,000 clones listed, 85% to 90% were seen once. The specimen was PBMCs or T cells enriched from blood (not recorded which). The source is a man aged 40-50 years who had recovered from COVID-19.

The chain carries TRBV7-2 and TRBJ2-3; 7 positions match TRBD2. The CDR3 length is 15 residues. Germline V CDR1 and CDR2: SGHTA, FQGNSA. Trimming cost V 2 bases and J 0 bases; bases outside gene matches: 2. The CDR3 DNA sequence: TGTGCCAGCAGCTTACAAGCGGGAAGCACAGATACGCAGTATTTT. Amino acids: CASSLQAGSTDTQYF. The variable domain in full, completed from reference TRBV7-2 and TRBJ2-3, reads GAGVSQSPSNKVTEKGKDVELRCDPISGHTALYWYRQSLGQGLEFLIYFQGNSAPDKSGLPSDRFSAERTGGSVSTLTIQRTQQEDSAVYLCASSLQAGSTDTQYFGPGTRLTVL.

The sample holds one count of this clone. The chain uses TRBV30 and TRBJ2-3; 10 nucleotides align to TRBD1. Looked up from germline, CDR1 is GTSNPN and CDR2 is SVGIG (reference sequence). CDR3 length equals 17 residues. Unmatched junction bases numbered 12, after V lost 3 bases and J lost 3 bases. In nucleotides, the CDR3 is TGTGCCTGGAGCGTAGGGACAGGGGCGCGTGGTACAGATACGCAGTATTTT. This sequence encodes CAWSVGTGARGTDTQYF.

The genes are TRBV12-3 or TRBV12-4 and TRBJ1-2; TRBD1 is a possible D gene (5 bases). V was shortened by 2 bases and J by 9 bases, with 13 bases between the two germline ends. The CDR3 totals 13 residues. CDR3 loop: CASSLIQGNSYTF. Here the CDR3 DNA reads TGTGCCAGCAGTTTAATCCAGGGCAATAGCTACACCTTC.

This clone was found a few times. The CDR3 spells CASSFSSGPYEQYF. The CDR3 DNA is TGTGCCAGCAGCTTCTCTAGCGGCCCCTACGAGCAGTACTTC. This chain links TRBV7-8 with TRBJ2-7; 7 bases align to TRBD2. Germline CDR1 and CDR2: SGHVS and FQNEAQ. The CDR3 has 14 residues. Germline trimming cut 3 bases from V and 2 bases from J; bases unmatched to any gene: 4.

The CDR3 spells CAIRGSGRVDGELFF. CDR3 DNA: TGTGCCATCCGGGGAAGCGGGAGAGTAGACGGGGAGCTGTTTTTT. V is TRBV10-3 and J is TRBJ2-2, with TRBD2 identical over 8 bases. Looked up from germline, CDR1 is ENHRY and CDR2 is SYGVKD. J was trimmed by 7 bases and V by 8 bases; bases with no gene match: 12. This CDR3 spans 15 amino acids.

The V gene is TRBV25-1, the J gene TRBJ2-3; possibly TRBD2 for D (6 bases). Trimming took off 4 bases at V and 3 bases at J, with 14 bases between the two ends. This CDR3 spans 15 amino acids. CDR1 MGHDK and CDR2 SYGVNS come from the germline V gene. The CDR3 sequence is CASSAVASVTDTQYF. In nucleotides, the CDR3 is TGTGCCAGCAGTGCCGTGGCTAGCGTGACAGATACGCAGTATTTT.

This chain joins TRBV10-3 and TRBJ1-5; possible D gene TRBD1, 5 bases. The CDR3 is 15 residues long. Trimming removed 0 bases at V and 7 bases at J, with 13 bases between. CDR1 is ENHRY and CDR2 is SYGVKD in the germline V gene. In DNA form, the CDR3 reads TGTGCCATCAGTGAGTCAGGGGTTTCTCTACAGCCCCAGCATTTT. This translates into CAISESGVSLQPQHF.

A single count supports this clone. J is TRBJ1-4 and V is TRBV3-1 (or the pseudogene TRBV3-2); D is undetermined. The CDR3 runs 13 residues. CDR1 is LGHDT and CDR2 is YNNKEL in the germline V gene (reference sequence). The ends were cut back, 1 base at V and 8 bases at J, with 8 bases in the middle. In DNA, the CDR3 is TGTGCCAGCAGCCAAGCTTCTCAGGAAAAACTGTTTTTT. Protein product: CASSQASQEKLFF.

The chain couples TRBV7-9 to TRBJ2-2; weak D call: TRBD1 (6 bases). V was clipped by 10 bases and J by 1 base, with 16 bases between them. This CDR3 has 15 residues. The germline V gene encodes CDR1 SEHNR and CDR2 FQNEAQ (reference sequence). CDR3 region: CAKDSRDMNTGELFF. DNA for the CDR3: TGTGCCAAAGATTCCCGGGACATGAACACCGGGGAGCTGTTTTTT. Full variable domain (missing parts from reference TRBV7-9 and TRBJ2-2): DTGVSQNPRHKITKRGQNVTFRCDPISEHNRLYWYRQTLGQGPEFLTYFQNEAQLEKSRLLSDRFSAERPKGSFSTLEIQRTEQGDSAMYLCAKDSRDMNTGELFFGEGSRLTVL.

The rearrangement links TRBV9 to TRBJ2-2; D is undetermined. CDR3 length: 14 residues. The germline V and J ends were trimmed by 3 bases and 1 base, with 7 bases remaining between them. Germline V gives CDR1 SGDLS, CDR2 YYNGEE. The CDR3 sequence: CASSAPQNTGELFF. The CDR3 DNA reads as TGTGCCAGCAGCGCCCCCCAGAACACCGGGGAGCTGTTTTTT.

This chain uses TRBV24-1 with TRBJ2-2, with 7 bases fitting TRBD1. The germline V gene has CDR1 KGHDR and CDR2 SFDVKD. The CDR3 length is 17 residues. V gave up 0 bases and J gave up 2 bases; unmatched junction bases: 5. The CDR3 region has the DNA TGTGCCACCAGTGATTTGCAAGGGGGCGTAAACACCGGGGAGCTGTTTTTT. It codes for CATSDLQGGVNTGELFF.

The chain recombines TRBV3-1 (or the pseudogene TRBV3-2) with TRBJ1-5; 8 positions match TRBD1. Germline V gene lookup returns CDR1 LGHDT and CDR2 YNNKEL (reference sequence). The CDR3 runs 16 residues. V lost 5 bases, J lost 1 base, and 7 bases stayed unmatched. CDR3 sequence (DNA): TGTGCCAGCAGCTCAGGGACAGGAGGAAGCAATCAGCCCCAGCATTTT. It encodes CASSSGTGGSNQPQHF.

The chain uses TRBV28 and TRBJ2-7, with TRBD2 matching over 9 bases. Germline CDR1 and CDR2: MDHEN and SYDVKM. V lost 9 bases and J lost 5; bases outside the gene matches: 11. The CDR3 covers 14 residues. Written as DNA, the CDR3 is TGTGCCAGTGAGCAAGTTGCGGGGGGGAACGAGCAGTACTTC. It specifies CASEQVAGGNEQYF.

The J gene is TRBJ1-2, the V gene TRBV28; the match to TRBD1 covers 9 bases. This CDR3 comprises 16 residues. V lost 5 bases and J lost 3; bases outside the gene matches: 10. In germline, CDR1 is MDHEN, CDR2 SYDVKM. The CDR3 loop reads CASSPITGTGYYGYTF. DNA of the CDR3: TGTGCCAGCAGTCCAATAACCGGGACAGGGTACTATGGCTACACCTTC.

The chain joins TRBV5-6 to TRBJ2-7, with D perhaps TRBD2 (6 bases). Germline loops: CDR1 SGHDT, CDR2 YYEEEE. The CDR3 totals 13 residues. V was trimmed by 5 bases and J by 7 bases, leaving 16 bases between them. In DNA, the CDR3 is TGTGCCAGCAGTCTGTGGGGGGAATGGGAGCAGTACTTC. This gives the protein CASSLWGEWEQYF.

Here the CDR3 reads CASSQVTSGSTDTQYF. In DNA form, the CDR3 reads TGCGCCAGCAGCCAAGTAACTAGCGGAAGCACAGATACGCAGTATTTT. The rearrangement links TRBV4-1 to TRBJ2-3, with 8 positions matching TRBD2. Germline trimming cut 1 base from V and 0 bases from J; bases unmatched to any gene: 3. Germline V gives CDR1 MGHRA, CDR2 YSYEKL. The CDR3 has 16 amino acids.

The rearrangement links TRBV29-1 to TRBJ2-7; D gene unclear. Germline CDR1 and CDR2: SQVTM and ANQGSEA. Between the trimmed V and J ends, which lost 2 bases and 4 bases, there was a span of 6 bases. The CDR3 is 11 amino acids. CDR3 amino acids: CSVELSYEQYF. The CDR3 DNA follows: TGCAGCGTTGAACTTTCGTACGAGCAGTACTTC.

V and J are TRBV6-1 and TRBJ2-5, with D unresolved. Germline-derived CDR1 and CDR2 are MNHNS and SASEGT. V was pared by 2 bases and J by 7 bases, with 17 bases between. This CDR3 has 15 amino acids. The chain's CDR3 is CASSESTNTYGTQYF. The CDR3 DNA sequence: TGTGCCAGCAGTGAATCCACCAATACCTACGGGACCCAGTACTTC.